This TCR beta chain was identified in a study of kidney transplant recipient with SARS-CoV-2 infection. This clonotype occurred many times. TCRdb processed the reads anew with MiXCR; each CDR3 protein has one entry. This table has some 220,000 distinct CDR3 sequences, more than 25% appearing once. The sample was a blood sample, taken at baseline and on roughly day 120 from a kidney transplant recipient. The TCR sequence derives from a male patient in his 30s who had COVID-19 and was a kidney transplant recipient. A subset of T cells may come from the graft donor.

DNA for the CDR3: TGCGCCAGCAGCCATCTCACTAGCGGGACCTCCTACGAGCAGTACTTC. Protein: CASSHLTSGTSYEQYF. This chain joins TRBV4-1 and TRBJ2-7, with TRBD2 matching 10 bases. Germline V lookup: CDR1 MGHRA, CDR2 YSYEKL. CDR3 length equals 16 residues. V was clipped by 3 bases and J by 0 bases; unmatched bases: 5.